The next 9 T cell receptor beta chains were all read from a single sample in a study of blood T cell repertoires in COVID-19. Here immunoSEQ multiplex PCR was the method, and the copy in TCRdb shows in-frame clones only, minus some. The sample consists of some 340,000 clones, around 85% of them appearing once. The material sequenced was peripheral blood. The source is a woman under 30 with acute or convalescent COVID-19.

The chain couples TRBV7-9 to TRBJ1-5, with 8 nucleotides matching TRBD1. Germline V lookup: CDR1 SEHNR, CDR2 FQNEAQ (reference sequence). With V trimmed by 5 bases and J by 4 bases, 7 bases remained unmatched. CDR3 length equals 15 residues. The CDR3 sequence is CASSPGTGGNQPQHF. In nucleotides, the CDR3 is TGTGCCAGCAGCCCGGGGACAGGCGGTAATCAGCCCCAGCATTTT.

In this sample, this clone turned up a few times. Other DNA sequences in the same sample also yield this CDR3. The rearrangement uses TRBV9 and TRBJ2-2, with 10 bases lining up with TRBD1. The CDR3 consists of 16 residues. Unmatched junction bases numbered 10, after V lost 6 bases and J lost 5 bases. Germline-derived CDR1 and CDR2 are SGDLS and YYNGEE. The CDR3 reads CASKDTPGQGTGELFF. The DNA for the CDR3 is TGTGCCAGCAAAGATACCCCGGGACAGGGGACCGGGGAGCTGTTTTTT.

To note about this clone: The DNA is omitted, as the CDR3 cannot be located on it reliably, and the CDR3 follows TCRdb's listing. V gene TRBV6-5 combines with J gene TRBJ1-2. From its first to its last residue, the CDR3 has 14 amino acids. Per the germline V gene, CDR1 is MNHEY and CDR2 is SVGAGI. This CDR3 is CASILGGELGGYTF.

V usage is TRBV15 and J usage is TRBJ1-1; TRBD1 aligns across 7 bases. This CDR3 has 13 residues. Unmatched junction bases numbered 3, after V lost 2 bases and J lost 6 bases. In germline, CDR1 is LNHNV, CDR2 YYDKDF (reference sequence). The CDR3 bases are TGTGCCACCAGCAGATCAGGGGGTCCTGAAGCTTTCTTT. Its protein product is CATSRSGGPEAFF.

The chain uses TRBV9 and TRBJ2-1; 8 positions agree with TRBD2. The CDR3 consists of 18 residues. The J segment lost 1 base and the V segment lost 0 bases, leaving 9 bases of the junction unmatched. Germline CDR1 is SGDLS and CDR2 is YYNGEE. Here the CDR3 DNA reads TGTGCCAGCAGCGTAGAGGCGGGGGGAACCTGGTCCTACAATGAGCAGTTCTTC. Amino acids: CASSVEAGGTWSYNEQFF.

This clone was picked up a small number of times. The chain links TRBV7-3 to TRBJ2-5, with a weak D call TRBD2 (5 bases). The CDR3 spans 14 residues. The germline V gene has CDR1 SGHTA and CDR2 FQGTGA. Trimming left V 0 bases short and J 8 bases short, with 13 bases between. In DNA, the CDR3 is TGTGCCAGCAGCTTAACGGACGGCCCGGGAACCCAGTACTTC. As protein: CASSLTDGPGTQYF.

This clone was observed a single time. The chain combines TRBV6-6 with TRBJ1-6; tentatively, D is TRBD1 (6 bases). CDR1 is MNHNY, CDR2 SVGAGI, per germline (reference sequence). V was shortened by 0 bases and J by 7 bases, with 13 bases between the two germline ends. The CDR3 consists of 16 residues. CDR3 sequence reads: CASSYSVAGENSPLHF. The CDR3 nucleotides read TGTGCCAGCAGTTACTCAGTGGCAGGGGAAAATTCACCCCTCCACTTT.

V is TRBV5-1 and J is TRBJ2-5; the match to TRBD1 covers 9 bases. The CDR3 extends over 14 amino acids. Germline assignment: CDR1 SGHRS and CDR2 YFSETQ. Germline trimming cut 3 bases from V and 5 bases from J; bases unmatched to any gene: 5. This chain's CDR3 is CASSSTGGRETQYF. The DNA of the CDR3 is TGCGCCAGCAGCTCAACAGGGGGCCGGGAGACCCAGTACTTC.

The CDR3 DNA reads TGCGCCAGCAGCCCGGGGGCTAGCGGGGGGCTCGAGACCCAGTACTTC. This translates into CASSPGASGGLETQYF. This chain connects TRBV5-1 to TRBJ2-5; 11 bases map to TRBD2. The CDR3 has 16 amino acids. Unmatched junction bases numbered 10, after V lost 4 bases and J lost 5 bases. CDR1 and CDR2 from the germline V gene are SGHRS and YFSETQ.